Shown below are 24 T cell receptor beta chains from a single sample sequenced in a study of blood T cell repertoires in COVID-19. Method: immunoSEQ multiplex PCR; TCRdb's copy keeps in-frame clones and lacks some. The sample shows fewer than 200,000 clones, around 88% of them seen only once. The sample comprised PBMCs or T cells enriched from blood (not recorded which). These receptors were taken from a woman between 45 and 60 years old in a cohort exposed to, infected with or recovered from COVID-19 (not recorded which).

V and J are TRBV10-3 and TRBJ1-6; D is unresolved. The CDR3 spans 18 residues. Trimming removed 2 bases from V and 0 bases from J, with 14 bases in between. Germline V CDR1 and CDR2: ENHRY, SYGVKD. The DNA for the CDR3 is TGTGCCATCAGTGAGCCCGGAGGAGGGCCCTCCTATAATTCACCCCTCCACTTT. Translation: CAISEPGGGPSYNSPLHF.

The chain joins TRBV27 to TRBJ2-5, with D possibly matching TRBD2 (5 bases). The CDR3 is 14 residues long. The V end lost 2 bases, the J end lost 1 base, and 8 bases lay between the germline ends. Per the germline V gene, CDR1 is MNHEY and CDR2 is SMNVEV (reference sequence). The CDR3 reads CASSLGSPQETQYF. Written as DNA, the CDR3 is TGTGCCAGCAGTTTAGGGAGTCCCCAAGAGACCCAGTACTTC.

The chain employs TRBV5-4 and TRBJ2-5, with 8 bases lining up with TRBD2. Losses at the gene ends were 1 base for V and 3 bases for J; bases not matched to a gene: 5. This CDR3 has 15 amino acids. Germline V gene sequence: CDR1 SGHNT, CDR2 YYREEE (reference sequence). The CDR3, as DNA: TGTGCCAGCAGCTTGAAGGGCGGGGGGAAAGAGACCCAGTACTTC. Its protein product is CASSLKGGGKETQYF. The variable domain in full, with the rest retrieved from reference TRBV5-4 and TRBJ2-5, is ETGVTQSPTHLIKTRGQQVTLRCSSQSGHNTVSWYQQALGQGPQFIFQYYREEENGRGNFPPRFSGLQFPNYSSELNVNALELDDSALYLCASSLKGGGKETQYFGPGTRLLVL.

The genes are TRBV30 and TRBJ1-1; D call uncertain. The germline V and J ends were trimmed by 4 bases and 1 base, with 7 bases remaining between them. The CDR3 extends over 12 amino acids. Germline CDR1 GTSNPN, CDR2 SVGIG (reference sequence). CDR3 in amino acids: CAWIRGNTEAFF. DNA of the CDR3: TGTGCCTGGATTCGGGGGAACACTGAAGCTTTCTTT. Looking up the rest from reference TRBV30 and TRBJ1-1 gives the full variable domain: SQTIHQWPATLVQPVGSPLSLECTVEGTSNPNLYWYRQAAGRGLQLLFYSVGIGQISSEVPQNLSASRPQDRQFILSSKKLLLSDSGFYLCAWIRGNTEAFFGQGTRLTVV.

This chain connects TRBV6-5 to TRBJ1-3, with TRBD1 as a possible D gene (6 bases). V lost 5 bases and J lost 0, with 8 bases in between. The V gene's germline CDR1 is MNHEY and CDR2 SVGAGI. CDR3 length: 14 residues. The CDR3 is CASSTGYSGNTIYF. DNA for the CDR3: TGTGCCAGCAGTACAGGGTACTCTGGAAACACCATATATTTT.

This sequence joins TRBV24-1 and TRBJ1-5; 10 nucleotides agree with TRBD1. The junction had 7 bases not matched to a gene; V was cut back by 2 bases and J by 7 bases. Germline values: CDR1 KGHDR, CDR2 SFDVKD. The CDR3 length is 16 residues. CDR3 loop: CATSDSDRGRGQPQHF. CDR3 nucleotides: TGTGCCACCAGTGATTCAGACAGGGGGCGCGGACAGCCCCAGCATTTT.

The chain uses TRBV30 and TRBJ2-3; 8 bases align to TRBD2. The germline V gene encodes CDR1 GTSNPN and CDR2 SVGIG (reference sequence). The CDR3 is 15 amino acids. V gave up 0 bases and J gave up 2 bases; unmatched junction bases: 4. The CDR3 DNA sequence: TGTGCCTGGAGTGTTTTGCGGGGGGCCACAGATACGCAGTATTTT. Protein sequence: CAWSVLRGATDTQYF.

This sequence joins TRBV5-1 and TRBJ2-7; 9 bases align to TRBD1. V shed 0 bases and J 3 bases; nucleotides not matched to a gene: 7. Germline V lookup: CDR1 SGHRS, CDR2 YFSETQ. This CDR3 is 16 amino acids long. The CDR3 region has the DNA TGCGCCAGCAGCTTGGCCTTCGGGGGACAGGGCTACGAGCAGTACTTC. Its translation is CASSLAFGGQGYEQYF.

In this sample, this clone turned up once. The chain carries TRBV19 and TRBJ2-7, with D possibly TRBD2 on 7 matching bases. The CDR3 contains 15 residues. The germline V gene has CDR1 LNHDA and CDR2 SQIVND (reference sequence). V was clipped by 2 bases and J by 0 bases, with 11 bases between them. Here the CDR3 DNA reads TGTGCCAGTAGTATATCGGGGGGCTTCTCCTACGAGCAGTACTTC. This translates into CASSISGGFSYEQYF. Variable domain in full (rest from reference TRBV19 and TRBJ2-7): DGGITQSPKYLFRKEGQNVTLSCEQNLNHDAMYWYRQDPGQGLRLIYYSQIVNDFQKGDIAEGYSVSREKKESFPLTVTSAQKNPTAFYLCASSISGGFSYEQYFGPGTRLTVT.

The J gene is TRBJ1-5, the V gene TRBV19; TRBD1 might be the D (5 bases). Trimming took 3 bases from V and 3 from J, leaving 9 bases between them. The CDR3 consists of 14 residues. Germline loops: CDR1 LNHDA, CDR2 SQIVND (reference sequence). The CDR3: CASSIDRTNQPQHF. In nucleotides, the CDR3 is TGTGCCAGTAGTATCGACAGAACCAATCAGCCCCAGCATTTT. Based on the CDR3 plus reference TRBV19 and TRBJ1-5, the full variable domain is DGGITQSPKYLFRKEGQNVTLSCEQNLNHDAMYWYRQDPGQGLRLIYYSQIVNDFQKGDIAEGYSVSREKKESFPLTVTSAQKNPTAFYLCASSIDRTNQPQHFGDGTRLSIL.

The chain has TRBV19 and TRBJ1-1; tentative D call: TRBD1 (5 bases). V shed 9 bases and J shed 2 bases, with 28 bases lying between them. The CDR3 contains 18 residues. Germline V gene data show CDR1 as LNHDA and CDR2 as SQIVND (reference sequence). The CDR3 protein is CASEPSHKGVIPNTEAFF. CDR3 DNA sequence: TGTGCCAGCGAGCCATCGCACAAAGGGGTAATCCCCAACACTGAAGCTTTCTTT.

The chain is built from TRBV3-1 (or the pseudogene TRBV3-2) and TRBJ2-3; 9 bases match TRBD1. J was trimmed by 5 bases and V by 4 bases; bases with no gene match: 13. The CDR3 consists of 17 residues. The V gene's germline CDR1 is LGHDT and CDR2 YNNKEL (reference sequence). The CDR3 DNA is TGTGCCAGCAGCCTAAAACATACGGGACAGGGAGTAGATACGCAGTATTTT. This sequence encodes CASSLKHTGQGVDTQYF.

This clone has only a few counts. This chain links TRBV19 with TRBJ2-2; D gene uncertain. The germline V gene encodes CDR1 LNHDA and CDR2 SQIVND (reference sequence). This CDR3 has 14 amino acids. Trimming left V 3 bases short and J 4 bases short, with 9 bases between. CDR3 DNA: TGTGCCAGTAGTATCTTAGCTCGCACCGGGGAGCTGTTTTTT. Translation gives CASSILARTGELFF.

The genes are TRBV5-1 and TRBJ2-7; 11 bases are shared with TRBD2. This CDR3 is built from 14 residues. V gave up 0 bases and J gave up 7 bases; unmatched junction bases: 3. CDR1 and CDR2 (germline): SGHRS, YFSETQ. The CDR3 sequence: CASSLVAGGYEQYF. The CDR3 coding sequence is TGCGCCAGCAGCTTGGTAGCGGGAGGGTATGAGCAGTACTTC.

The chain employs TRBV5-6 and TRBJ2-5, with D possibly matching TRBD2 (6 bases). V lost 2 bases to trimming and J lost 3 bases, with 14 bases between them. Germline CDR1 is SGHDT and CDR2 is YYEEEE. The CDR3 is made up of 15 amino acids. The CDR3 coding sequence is TGTGCCAGCAGCTTCTTTGCTAGGGAGGAAGAGACCCAGTACTTC. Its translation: CASSFFAREEETQYF. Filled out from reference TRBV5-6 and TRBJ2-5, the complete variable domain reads DAGVTQSPTHLIKTRGQQVTLRCSPKSGHDTVSWYQQALGQGPQFIFQYYEEEERQRGNFPDRFSGHQFPNYSSELNVNALLLGDSALYLCASSFFAREEETQYFGPGTRLLVL.

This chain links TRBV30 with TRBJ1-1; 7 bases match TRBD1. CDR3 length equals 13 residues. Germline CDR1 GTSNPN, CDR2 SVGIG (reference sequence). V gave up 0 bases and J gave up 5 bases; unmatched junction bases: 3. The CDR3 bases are TGTGCCTGGAGTGTTGCAGGGGGGACTGAAGCTTTCTTT. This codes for CAWSVAGGTEAFF.

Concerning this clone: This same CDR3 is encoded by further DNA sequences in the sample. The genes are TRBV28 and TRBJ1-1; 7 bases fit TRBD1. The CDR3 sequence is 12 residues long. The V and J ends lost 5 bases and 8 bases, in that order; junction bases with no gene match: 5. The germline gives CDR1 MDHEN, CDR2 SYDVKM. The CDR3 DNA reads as TGTGCCAGCAGTCTCCGGACAGGCGAAGCTTTCTTT. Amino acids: CASSLRTGEAFF.

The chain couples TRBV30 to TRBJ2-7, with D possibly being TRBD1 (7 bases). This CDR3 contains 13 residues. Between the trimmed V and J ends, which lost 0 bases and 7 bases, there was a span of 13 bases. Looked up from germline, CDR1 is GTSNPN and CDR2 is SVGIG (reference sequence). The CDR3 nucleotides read TGTGCCTGGAGTGTTCAGGGGGGACTGGAGCAGTACTTC. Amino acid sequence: CAWSVQGGLEQYF.

This chain's CDR3 is CASSPKYRVTGNNEQFF. The DNA of the CDR3 is TGTGCCAGCAGCCCTAAATACCGGGTTACGGGTAACAATGAGCAGTTCTTC. This rearrangement joins TRBV7-9 to TRBJ2-1; D uncertain. CDR1 is SEHNR and CDR2 is FQNEAQ in the germline V gene (reference sequence). The ends were cut back, 5 bases at V and 5 bases at J, with 22 bases in the middle. The CDR3 is 17 amino acids.

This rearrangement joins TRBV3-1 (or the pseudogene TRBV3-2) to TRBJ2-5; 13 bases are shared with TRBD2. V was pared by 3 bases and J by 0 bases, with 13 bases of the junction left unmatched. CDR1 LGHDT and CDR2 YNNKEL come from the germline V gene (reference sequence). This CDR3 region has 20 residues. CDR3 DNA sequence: TGTGCCAGCAGCCACGAACAAGGACTAGCGGGAGTCCTGTACCAAGAGACCCAGTACTTC. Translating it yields CASSHEQGLAGVLYQETQYF.

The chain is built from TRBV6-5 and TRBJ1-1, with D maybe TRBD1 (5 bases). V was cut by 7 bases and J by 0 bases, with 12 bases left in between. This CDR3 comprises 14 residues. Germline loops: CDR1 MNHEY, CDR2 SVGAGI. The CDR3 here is CASTMGGLNTEAFF. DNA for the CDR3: TGTGCCAGCACCATGGGGGGGTTGAACACTGAAGCTTTCTTT.

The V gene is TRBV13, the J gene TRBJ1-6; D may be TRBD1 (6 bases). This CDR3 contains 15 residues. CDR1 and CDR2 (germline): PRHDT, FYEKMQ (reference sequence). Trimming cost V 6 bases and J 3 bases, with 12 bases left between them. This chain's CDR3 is CASRVGTSYNSPLHF. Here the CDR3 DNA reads TGTGCCAGCAGAGTCGGGACAAGCTATAATTCACCCCTCCACTTT.

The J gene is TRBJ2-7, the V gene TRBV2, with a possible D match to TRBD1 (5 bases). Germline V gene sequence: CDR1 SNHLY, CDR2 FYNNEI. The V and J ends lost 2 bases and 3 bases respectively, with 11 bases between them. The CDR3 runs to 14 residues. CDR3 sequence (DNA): TGTGCCAGCAGTGAATGGACACCACACTACGAGCAGTACTTC. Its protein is CASSEWTPHYEQYF.

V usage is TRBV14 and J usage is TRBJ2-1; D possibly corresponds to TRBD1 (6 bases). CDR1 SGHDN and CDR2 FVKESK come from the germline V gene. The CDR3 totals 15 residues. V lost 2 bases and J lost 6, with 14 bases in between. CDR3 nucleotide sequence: TGTGCCAGCAGCCAAATCCGTCCACAGGGCAATGAGCAGTTCTTC. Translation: CASSQIRPQGNEQFF.